Sequencing of this T cell receptor (beta chain) was carried out in a study of memory CD8 T cells in hepatitis C reinfection. CDR3 size: 14 residues. The germline V gene encodes CDR1 SQVTM and CDR2 ANQGSEA. V dropped 3 bases and J dropped 5 bases, with 13 bases sitting between them. This clone was seen just once. The time point: peak reinfection, 3 to 8 weeks after reinfection detection. Sorted cells were sequenced directly ex vivo without any in vitro expansion. The Montreal HEPCO cohort supplied donors who inject drugs. Control naive CD8 T cells came from a couple of donors at all three reinfection time points. Generated by immunoSEQ multiplex PCR, the TCRdb table keeps only in-frame clones and is missing some. The sample comprises 35,000 to 50,000 clones, roughly 90% of which are singletons, and more than 0.95% rests with the top ten.

This clonotype was obtained from a young man with hepatitis C virus infection. The sample taken for sequencing was naive CD8+ T cells sorted from blood. This rearrangement joins TRBV29-1 to TRBJ2-2; D perhaps matches TRBD1 (5 bases). Here the CDR3 DNA reads TGCAGCGTTGATCAGGGAAGAGGTACCGGGGAGCTGTTTTTT. Amino acid sequence: CSVDQGRGTGELFF.